The clone carrying this TCR beta chain was counted a few times. Its target is unknown. The data were taken from a study of blood T cells in healthy people across ages. Study findings and constraints: Correlation between TCR beta diversity and naive T cell percentage was strong. Age showed a roughly linear inverse relationship with TCR beta diversity per million T cells.

Combining a sample-barcoded 5' primer with a J-beta primer mix, a second PCR ran for about 7 to 12 cycles. Via MiXCR, TCRdb re-called the 5' RACE reads, giving one row per CDR3 protein. In the table there are under 2,000,000 distinct CDR3 sequences, roughly 49% of which are singletons. PBMCs, at least 7 million per sample, were isolated. The J segment lost 4 bases and the V segment lost 1 base, leaving 5 bases of the junction unmatched. The CDR3 has 16 residues. Germline V CDR1 and CDR2: SGHTA, FQGNSA. The specimen sequenced was blood. The chain carries TRBV7-2 and TRBJ1-3; 9 nucleotides agree with TRBD1. The clonotype was recovered from a woman aged 35 to 49 in good health. Here the CDR3 reads CASSLDGTGSGNTIYF. Written as DNA, the CDR3 is TGTGCCAGCAGCTTAGACGGGACAGGGTCCGGAAACACCATATATTTT.